Listed below are T cell receptor beta chains from one sample, sequenced in a study of PD-1 blockade in classical Hodgkin lymphoma. Profiled with immunoSEQ multiplex PCR; TCRdb holds only in-frame clones, not every one. This table has more than 10,000 clones, about 88% appearing once. Specimen: CD4+ T cells from blood, collected before the fourth cycle of nivolumab. These receptors came from a human donor with classical Hodgkin lymphoma. CDR3s include the opening cysteine and the closing phenylalanine or tryptophan. D genes are given only for firm matches. Clone size, where shown, is once, few, many, or a class for clones that have expanded.

j_call,clone_size,d_call,v_call,cdr3_nt,cdr3_aa
TRBJ2-5,-,-,TRBV27,TGTGCCAGCAGTTTGGGTTATCAAGAGACCCAGTACTTC,CASSLGYQETQYF
TRBJ2-3,-,-,TRBV5-5,TGTGCCAGCAGTAGGGGGATCCCTAGCACAGATACGCAGTATTTT,CASSRGIPSTDTQYF
TRBJ2-7,-,-,TRBV28,TGTGCCAGCAGTTTAGGAGGGGCTATGGGCGAGCAGTACTTC,CASSLGGAMGEQYF
TRBJ2-5,-,TRBD2,TRBV2,TGTGCCAGCAGTGGTAGCGGGGGGGCCGAGACCCAGTACTTC,CASSGSGGAETQYF
TRBJ2-1,-,-,TRBV7-3,TGTGCCAGCAGCTACCAGGGGAGCTCCTACAATGAGCAGTTCTTC,CASSYQGSSYNEQFF
TRBJ1-4,-,TRBD1,TRBV7-2,TGTGCCAGCAGCCCGTACAGGGGGAAGGGGGAAAAACTGTTTTTT,CASSPYRGKGEKLFF
TRBJ1-6,-,-,TRBV7-8,TGTGCCAGCAGCCAAATCTTTCCCAGCCTCTATTCACCCCTCCACTTT,CASSQIFPSLYSPLHF
TRBJ2-5,-,TRBD2,TRBV4-1,TGCGCCAGCAGCCAAGATCTTACCCTAGCGGGAGAAGAGACCCAGTACTTC,CASSQDLTLAGEETQYF
TRBJ1-6,-,-,TRBV15,TGTGCCACCAGCAGAGCTCGCAATTCACCCCTCCACTTT,CATSRARNSPLHF
TRBJ1-5,-,-,TRBV6-6,TGTGCCAGCAGTCTTCTGTCGGGAGGTCAGCCCCAGCATTTT,CASSLLSGGQPQHF
TRBJ1-5,-,-,TRBV27,TGTGCCAGCAGCATGACCCGGGGGATTCAGCCCCAGCATTTT,CASSMTRGIQPQHF
TRBJ2-5,once,-,TRBV18,TGTGCCAGCTCACCAGGGGGGAGACGAGAGACCCAGTACTTC,CASSPGGRRETQYF
TRBJ1-1,-,-,TRBV19,TGTGCCGCCCAGGGGTTGAACACTGAAGCTTTCTTT,CAAQGLNTEAFF
TRBJ2-2,-,TRBD1,TRBV5-4,TGTGCCAGCAGCTACCCGGGACAGGGAGGTTCTGGGGAGCTGTTTTTT,CASSYPGQGGSGELFF
TRBJ2-5,-,-,TRBV5-1,TGCGCCAGCAGCTTGGACAGCTTTGGCCCTCAAGAGACCCAGTACTTC,CASSLDSFGPQETQYF
TRBJ2-1,-,TRBD2,TRBV5-4,TGTGCCAGCAGCCTGGGACTAGCGGGACCGGGAGGGGGGTCGTTCTTC,CASSLGLAGPGGGSFF
TRBJ2-3,-,-,TRBV5-1,TGCGCCAGCAGCTTTTCTCTCACAGATACGCAGTATTTT,CASSFSLTDTQYF
TRBJ2-3,-,-,TRBV5-1,TGCGCCAGCAGCGGTCGGACAGGCACAGATACGCAGTATTTT,CASSGRTGTDTQYF
TRBJ2-5,-,-,TRBV29-1,TGCAGCGTTGGAAGTGGGGTCGAGACCCAGTACTTC,CSVGSGVETQYF
TRBJ2-5,-,-,TRBV4-1,TGCGCCAGCAGCCGGTCTGGGGGGACCCGGCAAGAGACCCAGTACTTC,CASSRSGGTRQETQYF
TRBJ1-1,once,-,TRBV7-2,TGTGCCAGCAGCTTATCCGCGCATGACACTGAAGCTTTCTTT,CASSLSAHDTEAFF
TRBJ2-3,-,-,TRBV9,TGTGCCAGCAGAGAGGAGGGGGAGGGTTTCACAGATACGCAGTATTTT,CASREEGEGFTDTQYF
TRBJ1-4,-,-,TRBV4-2,TGTGCCAGCAGCCAAGTGTGGGGAGGAGAACAGTACGGGGAAAAACTGTTTTTT,CASSQVWGGEQYGEKLFF
TRBJ1-1,-,TRBD1,TRBV4-2,TGTGCCAGCAGCCAAGGTCGGACAGGGGGGAAGAACACTGAAGCTTTCTTT,CASSQGRTGGKNTEAFF
TRBJ1-2,-,TRBD1,TRBV7-2,TGTGCCAGCAGCTCCTACAGGGGAGAGCTATATGGCTACACCTTC,CASSSYRGELYGYTF
TRBJ2-5,-,TRBD1,TRBV29-1,TGCAGCGTTGAAAACAGGGGCGGCGAGACCCAGTACTTC,CSVENRGGETQYF
TRBJ2-7,-,-,TRBV11-2,TGTGCCAGCAGCTTAAATATTGTCTCCTACGAGCAGTACTTC,CASSLNIVSYEQYF
TRBJ2-1,-,-,TRBV19,TGTGCCAGTAGTATCGGGGACACCAGCTCCTACAATGAGCAGTTCTTC,CASSIGDTSSYNEQFF
TRBJ2-5,-,TRBD2,TRBV19,TGTGCCAGTAGTATAGCTATGCGGGGACTAGCGGGACAAGAGACCCAGTACTTC,CASSIAMRGLAGQETQYF
TRBJ2-5,-,-,TRBV28,TGTGCCAGCAGTTTATCCCAAGAGACCCAGTACTTC,CASSLSQETQYF
TRBJ2-5,few,-,TRBV18,TGTGCCAGCTCACCACTAGGGGCCCAAGAGACCCAGTACTTC,CASSPLGAQETQYF
TRBJ1-4,few,TRBD1,TRBV7-9,TGTGCCAGCAGCGACAAGGGGGCGGCTAATGAAAAACTGTTTTTT,CASSDKGAANEKLFF
TRBJ2-1,-,-,TRBV28,TGTGCCAGCACCCTCGGGGGCCCCTACAATGAGCAGTTCTTC,CASTLGGPYNEQFF
TRBJ2-1,-,TRBD2,TRBV7-7,TGTGCCAGCAGCCCCACCCCGGGGACTAGCGGTTACAATGAGCAGTTCTTC,CASSPTPGTSGYNEQFF
TRBJ2-6,-,-,TRBV28,TGTGCCAGCACCATACGTGGGGTCTCTGGGGCCAACGTCCTGACTTTC,CASTIRGVSGANVLTF
TRBJ1-2,-,TRBD1,TRBV13,TGTGCCAGCAGCCGTACCGTACGGGACAGGACAACTAACTATGGCTACACCTTC,CASSRTVRDRTTNYGYTF
TRBJ2-1,-,-,TRBV5-1,TGCGCCAGCAGCTTGGCACAGGGCGCTTCCTACAATGAGCAGTTCTTC,CASSLAQGASYNEQFF
TRBJ1-1,-,TRBD1,TRBV13,TGTGCCAGCAGACTCACCCCAGGGGGCTTGAGCACTGAAGCTTTCTTT,CASRLTPGGLSTEAFF
TRBJ2-5,-,-,TRBV11-1,TGTGCCAGCAGCTTTCACCAGGGAGGAACGCGAGAGACCCAGTACTTC,CASSFHQGGTRETQYF
TRBJ1-5,-,-,TRBV4-2,TGTGCCAGCAGCCAAGAACTTAATCAGCCCCAGCATTTT,CASSQELNQPQHF
TRBJ2-3,-,TRBD2,TRBV5-1,TGCGCCAGCAGCTTGGGACTAGCGGGGAGAAGTGATACGCAGTATTTT,CASSLGLAGRSDTQYF
TRBJ1-5,-,TRBD1,TRBV7-2,TGTGCCAGCAGCCGCAGCCCGGGACAGGGTACTCAGCCCCAGCATTTT,CASSRSPGQGTQPQHF
TRBJ2-3,-,-,TRBV7-7,TGTGCCAGCAGCTTGGACCTAAGCACAGATACGCAGTATTTT,CASSLDLSTDTQYF
TRBJ2-2,-,-,TRBV19,TGTGCCAGTAGAGGACCCGAATCCCCCACCGGGGAGCTGTTTTTT,CASRGPESPTGELFF
TRBJ2-7,-,TRBD1,TRBV6-4,TGTGCCAGCAGTGACTCGATGACAGGGGCCTACGAGCAGTACTTC,CASSDSMTGAYEQYF
TRBJ2-7,-,-,TRBV7-9,TGTGCCAGCAGCTTGCTGCAGGGGCCTAACGAGCAGTACTTC,CASSLLQGPNEQYF
TRBJ2-1,-,-,TRBV19,TGTGCCAGTAGTTTGGACACCCGGGCAGGCGAGCAGTTCTTC,CASSLDTRAGEQFF
TRBJ2-7,-,-,TRBV7-3,TGTGCCAGCAGCTCCGGGGGCGAGCAGTACTTC,CASSSGGEQYF
TRBJ1-1,-,-,TRBV7-7,TGTGCCAGCAGCTTAACAGGCGCCACTGAAGCTTTCTTT,CASSLTGATEAFF
TRBJ2-1,-,TRBD1,TRBV28,TGTGCCAGCAGTTACGCCGGCAGGGGGCTTATGGACAATGAGCAGTTCTTC,CASSYAGRGLMDNEQFF
TRBJ1-1,once,TRBD1,TRBV28,TGTGCCGGCTCCTTGACAGGGGGAGGCACTGAAGCTTTCTTT,CAGSLTGGGTEAFF
TRBJ2-3,-,TRBD2,TRBV15,TGTGCCACCAGGCCTCCCCTAGCGGATCTTTTCACAGATACGCAGTATTTT,CATRPPLADLFTDTQYF